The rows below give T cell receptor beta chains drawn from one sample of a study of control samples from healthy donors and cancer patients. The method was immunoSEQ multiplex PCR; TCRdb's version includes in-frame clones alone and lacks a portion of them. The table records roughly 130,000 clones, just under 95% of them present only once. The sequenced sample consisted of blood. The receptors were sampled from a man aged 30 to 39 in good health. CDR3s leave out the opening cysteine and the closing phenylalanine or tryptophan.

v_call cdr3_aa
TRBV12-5 ASGLRGPQH
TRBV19 ASSPGTGGEKLF
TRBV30 AWSQGATLFTDTQY
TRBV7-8 ASSPRADRNGYT
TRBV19 ASSIGQGREKLF
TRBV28 ASKIAGLRDEKLF
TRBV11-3 ASSLGEAYEQY
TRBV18 ASSPRRVQETQY
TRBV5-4 ASSGLRGSRIYEQY
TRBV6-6 ASTLTPEGTEAF
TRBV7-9 ASSLAVGRVPNYGYT
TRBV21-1 ASSRTGFVCYGYT
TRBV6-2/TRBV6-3 ASSFGLPGRTNTGELF
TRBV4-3 ASSQGQLPPGDGYT
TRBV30 AWSLGQSLGGYT
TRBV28 ASSLYTSTDTQY
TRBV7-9 ASSSKAGSLYEQY
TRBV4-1 ASSQDLSRSPLH
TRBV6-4 ASSETGEGPDTQY
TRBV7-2 ASTVHNSPLH
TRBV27 ASSSGQVLHTEAF
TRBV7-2 ASSLRVYGYT
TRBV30 AWSPRWDFHYGYT
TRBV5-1 ASSLMGVTEAF
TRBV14 ASSHSGDGYT
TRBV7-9 ASSLVLGGSNEKLF
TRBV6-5 ASSYRVGAYNEQF
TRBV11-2 ASSFSGRTEAF
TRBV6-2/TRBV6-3 ASSYSADRAYEQY
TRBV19 ASNYADGLGSPLH
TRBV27 ASSLRFPSADTQY
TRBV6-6 ASSPQGAAGYGYT
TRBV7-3 ASSLGLRGGTDTQY
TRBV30 AWSYTTGGNQPQH
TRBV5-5 ASSLAKTGVNTEAF
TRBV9 ASSVTTGWNEKLF
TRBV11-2 ASSFTTGTSGNTIY
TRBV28 ACKAGNTIY
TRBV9 ASSPVGGQGAFRQYGYT
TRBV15 ATSRGRTGTGRHPHGYT
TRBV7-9 ASSPGVGQRNTEAF
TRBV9 ASSASTGLSSYNEQF
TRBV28 ASSPWTLNTEAF
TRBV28 ASSPQGRTNTEAF
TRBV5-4 ASSLGVGTESNYGYT
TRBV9 ASSVASALGIPTNEKLF
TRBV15 ATSRYKRTGSGNTIY
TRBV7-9 ASSRQGTISPLH
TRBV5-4 ASSPGGSIPYEQY
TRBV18 ASSVSGQGVYEQY